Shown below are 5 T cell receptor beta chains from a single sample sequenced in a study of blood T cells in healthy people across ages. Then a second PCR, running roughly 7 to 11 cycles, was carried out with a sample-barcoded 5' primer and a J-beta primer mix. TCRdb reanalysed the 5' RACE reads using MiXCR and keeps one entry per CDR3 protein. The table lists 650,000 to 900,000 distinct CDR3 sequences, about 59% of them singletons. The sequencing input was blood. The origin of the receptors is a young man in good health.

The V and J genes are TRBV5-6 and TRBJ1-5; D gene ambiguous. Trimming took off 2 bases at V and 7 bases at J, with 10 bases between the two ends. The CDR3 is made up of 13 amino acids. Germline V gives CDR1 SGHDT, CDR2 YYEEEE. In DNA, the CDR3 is TGTGCCAGCAGCTTCGGCAGGTTCCAGCCCCAGCATTTT. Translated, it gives CASSFGRFQPQHF. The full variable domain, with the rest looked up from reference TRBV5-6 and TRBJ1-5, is DAGVTQSPTHLIKTRGQQVTLRCSPKSGHDTVSWYQQALGQGPQFIFQYYEEEERQRGNFPDRFSGHQFPNYSSELNVNALLLGDSALYLCASSFGRFQPQHFGDGTRLSIL.

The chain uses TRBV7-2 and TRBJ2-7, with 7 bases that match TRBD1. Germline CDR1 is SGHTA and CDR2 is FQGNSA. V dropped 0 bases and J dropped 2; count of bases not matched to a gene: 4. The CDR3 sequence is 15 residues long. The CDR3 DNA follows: TGTGCCAGCAGCTTAGCCCTAACAGGGGCCTACGAGCAGTACTTC. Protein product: CASSLALTGAYEQYF.

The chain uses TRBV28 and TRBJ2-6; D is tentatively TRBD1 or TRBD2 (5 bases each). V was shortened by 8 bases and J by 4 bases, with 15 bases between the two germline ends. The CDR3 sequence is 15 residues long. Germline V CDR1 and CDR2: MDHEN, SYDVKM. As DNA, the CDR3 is TGTGCCAGCCGGGACGGCCTGGGGGGGGCCAACGTCCTGACTTTC. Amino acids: CASRDGLGGANVLTF.

CDR3 region: CASKPGLEDTQYF. The DNA for the CDR3 is TGTGCCAGCAAACCGGGCCTAGAAGATACGCAGTATTTT. This sequence joins TRBV6-5 and TRBJ2-3, with no clear D. The germline V gene encodes CDR1 MNHEY and CDR2 SVGAGI. Trimming took 7 bases from V and 5 from J, leaving 13 bases between them. The CDR3 consists of 13 residues.

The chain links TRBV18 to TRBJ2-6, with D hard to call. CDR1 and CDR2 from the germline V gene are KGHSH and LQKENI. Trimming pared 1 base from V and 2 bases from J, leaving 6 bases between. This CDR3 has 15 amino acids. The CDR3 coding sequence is TGTGCCAGCTCACCACGGTCTCCTGGGGCCAACGTCCTGACTTTC. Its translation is CASSPRSPGANVLTF.